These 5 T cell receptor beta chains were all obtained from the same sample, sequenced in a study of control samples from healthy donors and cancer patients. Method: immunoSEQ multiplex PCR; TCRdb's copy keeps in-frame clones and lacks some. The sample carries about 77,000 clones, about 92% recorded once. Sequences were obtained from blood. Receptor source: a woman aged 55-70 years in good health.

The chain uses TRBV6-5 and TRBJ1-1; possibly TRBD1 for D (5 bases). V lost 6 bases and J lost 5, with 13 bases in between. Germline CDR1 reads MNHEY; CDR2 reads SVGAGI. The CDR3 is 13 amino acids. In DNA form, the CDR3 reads TGTGCCAGCAGGAGGGGTGGGGAAACTGAAGCTTTCTTT. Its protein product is CASRRGGETEAFF.

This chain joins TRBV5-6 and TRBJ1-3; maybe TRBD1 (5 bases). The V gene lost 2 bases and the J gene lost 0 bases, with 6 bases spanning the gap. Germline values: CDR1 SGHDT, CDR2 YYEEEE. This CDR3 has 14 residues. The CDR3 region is CASSFDSSGNTIYF. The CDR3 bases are TGTGCCAGCAGCTTTGACAGCTCTGGAAACACCATATATTTT.

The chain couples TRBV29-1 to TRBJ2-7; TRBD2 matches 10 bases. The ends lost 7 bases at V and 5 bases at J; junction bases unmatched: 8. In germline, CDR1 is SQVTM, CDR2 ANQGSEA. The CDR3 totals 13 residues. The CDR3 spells CSGRAGGSDEQYF. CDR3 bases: TGCAGCGGGCGAGCGGGAGGGTCGGACGAGCAGTACTTC.

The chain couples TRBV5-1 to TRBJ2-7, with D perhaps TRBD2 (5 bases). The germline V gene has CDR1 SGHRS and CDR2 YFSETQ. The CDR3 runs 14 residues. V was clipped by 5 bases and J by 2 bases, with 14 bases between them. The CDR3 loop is CASSRESGAYEQYF. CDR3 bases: TGCGCCAGCAGTCGCGAGAGCGGAGCCTACGAGCAGTACTTC.

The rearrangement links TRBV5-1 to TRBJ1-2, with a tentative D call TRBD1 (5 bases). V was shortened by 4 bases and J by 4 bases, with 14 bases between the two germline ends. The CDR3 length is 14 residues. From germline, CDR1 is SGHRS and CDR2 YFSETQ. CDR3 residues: CASSPYQGGYGYTF. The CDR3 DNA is TGCGCCAGCAGCCCCTACCAGGGCGGCTATGGCTACACCTTC.